A selection of T cell receptor beta chains follows, all from one sample in a study of blood T cell repertoires in COVID-19. Here immunoSEQ multiplex PCR was the method, and the copy in TCRdb shows in-frame clones only, minus some. The sample contains around 230,000 clones, 70% to 90% of which appear only once. Input material: PBMCs or T cells enriched from blood (not recorded which). The receptors shown here come from a woman aged 35 to 49 with acute COVID-19. The CDR3 runs from the conserved cysteine through the conserved F or W. The order of the fields is CDR3 DNA, CDR3 protein, clone size, V gene, J gene, D gene. A D gene is named only where the DNA matches it firmly. Only some rows state a clone size, as once, few, many or a class for expanded clones.

TGTGCCAGCAGCTCAAAAAGACTAGCGGATTACGAGCAGTACTTC,CASSSKRLADYEQYF,.,TRBV5-5,TRBJ2-7,TRBD2
TGTGCCAGCAGTCAGCGGGACAACACAGATACGCAGTATTTT,CASSQRDNTDTQYF,.,TRBV27,TRBJ2-3,.
TGTGCCAGCAGCGAAACTAGCGGGAGGGGCAACGAGCAGTACTTC,CASSETSGRGNEQYF,once,TRBV7-2,TRBJ2-7,TRBD2
TGTGCCAGCAGCTTTGGCACGGGGGAGCAGTACTTC,CASSFGTGEQYF,.,TRBV7-3,TRBJ2-7,.
TGTGCCAGCAGCCCTCGTAGAGGTCTTATCGATGAGCAGTTCTTC,CASSPRRGLIDEQFF,.,TRBV9,TRBJ2-1,.
TGTGCCAGTACCCGTGGGCGGGAGGGACCAGATACGCAGTATTTT,CASTRGREGPDTQYF,.,TRBV19,TRBJ2-3,TRBD2
TGTGCCACCAGAGACAGGGACCCCAATCAGCCCCAGCATTTT,CATRDRDPNQPQHF,.,TRBV24-1,TRBJ1-5,TRBD1
TGTGCCAGCAGCCAAGACATTTCTGGAAACACCATATATTTT,CASSQDISGNTIYF,few,TRBV3-1/TRBV3-2,TRBJ1-3,.
TGTGCCAGCAGGGGACAGGGGCTCCTCTACGAGCAGTACTTC,CASRGQGLLYEQYF,.,TRBV6-5,TRBJ2-7,TRBD1
TGTGCCAGCAGCCTAGGGACAGGGGCCCAGCCCCAGCATTTT,CASSLGTGAQPQHF,once,TRBV7-2,TRBJ1-5,TRBD1
TGTGCCAGCAGTGAGGACAGAGACTCTGGGGCCAACGTCCTGACTTTC,CASSEDRDSGANVLTF,.,TRBV2,TRBJ2-6,.
TGTGCCAGCAGCTCCGGACAGAATGAGCAGTTCTTC,CASSSGQNEQFF,.,TRBV11-3,TRBJ2-1,.
TGTGCCAGCAGCCACAACGACAGGCAAGGGGACGGCTACACCTTC,CASSHNDRQGDGYTF,.,TRBV3-1/TRBV3-2,TRBJ1-2,.
TGTGCCAGCAGTCCCCCGACTAGCGGGAGCAATGAGCAGTTCTTC,CASSPPTSGSNEQFF,.,TRBV6-5,TRBJ2-1,TRBD2
TGTGCCATCAGTGGGACTAGCGGTCCAGGCACCTACGAGCAGTACTTC,CAISGTSGPGTYEQYF,few,TRBV10-3,TRBJ2-7,TRBD2
TGTGCCAGCAGGTCGACAGGGGCCTACGAGCAGTACTTC,CASRSTGAYEQYF,once,TRBV12-3/TRBV12-4,TRBJ2-7,TRBD1